This TCR beta chain is drawn from a study of immune characteristics of hereditary and idiopathic chronic pancreatitis. Chronic pancreatitis tissue was collected during total pancreatectomy with islet autotransplantation. Method: immunoSEQ multiplex PCR; TCRdb's copy keeps in-frame clones and lacks some. The sample shows just over 2,000 clones, roughly 80% of them seen only once. CDR3 length: 14 residues. The sequencing sample was made of pancreas tissue with idiopathic chronic pancreatitis. The sequence came from a human donor with chronic pancreatitis. This rearrangement joins TRBV21-1 to TRBJ2-5; the table's D call, TRBD2, has no DNA check behind it. TRBV21-1 is a pseudogene segment. The CDR3 DNA follows: TGTGCCAGCAGCAGGGGGGAGCCGCCAAGAGACCAGTACTTC. Translating gives CASSRGEPPRDQYF.